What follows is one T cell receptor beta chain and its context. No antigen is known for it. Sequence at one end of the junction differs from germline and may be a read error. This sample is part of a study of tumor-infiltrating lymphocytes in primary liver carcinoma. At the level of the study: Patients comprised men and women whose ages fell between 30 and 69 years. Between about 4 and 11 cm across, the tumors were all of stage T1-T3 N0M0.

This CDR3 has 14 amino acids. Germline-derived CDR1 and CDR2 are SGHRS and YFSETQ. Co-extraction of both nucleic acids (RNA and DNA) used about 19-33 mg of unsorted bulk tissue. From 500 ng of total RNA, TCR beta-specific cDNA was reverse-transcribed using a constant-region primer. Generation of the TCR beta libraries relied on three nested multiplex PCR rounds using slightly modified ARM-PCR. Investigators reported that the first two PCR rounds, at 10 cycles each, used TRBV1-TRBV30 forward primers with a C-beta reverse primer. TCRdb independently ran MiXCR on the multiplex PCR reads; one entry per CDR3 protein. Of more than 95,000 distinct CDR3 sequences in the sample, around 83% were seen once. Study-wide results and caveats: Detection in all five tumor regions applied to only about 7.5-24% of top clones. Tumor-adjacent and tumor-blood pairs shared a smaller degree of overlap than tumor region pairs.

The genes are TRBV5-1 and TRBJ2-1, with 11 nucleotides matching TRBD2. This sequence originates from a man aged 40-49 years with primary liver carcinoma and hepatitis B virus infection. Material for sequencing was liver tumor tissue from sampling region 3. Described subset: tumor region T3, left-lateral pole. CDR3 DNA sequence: TGCGCCGGCAGCTCTAGCGGGGGGTACAACGAGCACTTCTTC. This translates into CAGSSSGGYNEHFF.